The clone carrying this T cell receptor (beta chain) is a singleton in its sample. Its antigen is still unknown. Libraries were prepared by immunoSEQ multiplex PCR; TCRdb keeps only in-frame clonotypes and omits some of them. The sample yields 9,500 to 15,000 clones, 85% to 90% seen once. Trimming removed 2 bases at V and 1 base at J, with 11 bases between. Germline CDR1 and CDR2: SNHLY and FYNNEI. This CDR3 comprises 15 residues. This sample is part of a study of chemoradiotherapy in HPV16-positive cancers. General study results and limits: During treatment, candidate HPV-specific clones and E7-related motifs expanded in tumor.

The sequence came from a human donor with HPV-associated anogenital cancer. This sequence joins TRBV2 and TRBJ1-2, with D maybe TRBD1 (5 bases). Source: blood, taken from a patient who underwent chemoradiotherapy. The CDR3 here is CASSESTALNYGYTF. CDR3 in DNA: TGTGCCAGCAGTGAATCGACAGCCCTTAACTATGGCTACACCTTC.